The 19 T cell receptor beta chains given below trace back to one sample, sequenced in a study of control samples from healthy donors and cancer patients. Measured with immunoSEQ multiplex PCR; TCRdb has only the in-frame clones, and not every one. Among around 190,000 clones listed, more than 80% were seen once. The sample consisted of blood. The receptors derive from a man under 40 in good health.

The chain joins TRBV19 to TRBJ1-4, with D unclear. The CDR3 extends over 19 amino acids. V lost 5 bases and J lost 4, with 26 bases in between. Germline CDR1 LNHDA, CDR2 SQIVND (reference sequence). CDR3 protein: CASSLSTPGEYHGNEKLFF. CDR3 in DNA: TGTGCCAGTAGTTTATCGACACCGGGAGAGTATCATGGTAATGAAAAACTGTTTTTT.

The chain employs TRBV4-2 and TRBJ2-1, with D possibly matching TRBD2 (6 bases). V was pared by 4 bases and J by 5 bases, with 15 bases between. Germline CDR1 and CDR2: LGHNA and YNFKEQ. CDR3 length: 15 residues. Here the CDR3 reads CASSPGGTKHNEQFF. The CDR3 nucleotides are TGTGCCAGCAGCCCAGGCGGGACCAAGCACAATGAGCAGTTCTTC.

The CDR3 protein is CAWTSGRAEAFF. Here the CDR3 DNA reads TGTGCCTGGACCAGCGGGAGGGCTGAAGCTTTCTTT. The gene calls are TRBV30 and TRBJ1-1; D gene ambiguous. This CDR3 spans 12 amino acids. Germline CDR1 and CDR2: GTSNPN and SVGIG (reference sequence). The V and J ends lost 4 bases and 6 bases respectively, with 12 bases between them.

The rearrangement links TRBV28 to TRBJ1-6; D perhaps matches TRBD1 (5 bases). CDR1 and CDR2 from the germline V gene are MDHEN and SYDVKM. This CDR3 contains 14 residues. CDR3 amino acids: CGPAVGGTASPLHF. The CDR3 DNA is TGTGGCCCGGCAGTGGGGGGGACCGCTTCACCCCTCCACTTT.

This chain connects TRBV11-2 to TRBJ1-6; D is unresolved. Deletions cut 1 base from V and 8 bases from J, with 6 bases between. There are 13 residues in the CDR3. CDR1 SGHAT and CDR2 FQNNGV come from the germline V gene. Written as DNA, the CDR3 is TGTGCCAGCAGCTTAGTTACAGATTCACCCCTCCACTTT. It encodes CASSLVTDSPLHF. The full variable domain, completed using reference TRBV11-2 and TRBJ1-6, is EAGVAQSPRYKIIEKRQSVAFWCNPISGHATLYWYQQILGQGPKLLIQFQNNGVVDDSQLPKDRFSAERLKGVDSTLKIQPAKLEDSAVYLCASSLVTDSPLHFGNGTRLTVT.

This chain connects TRBV2 to TRBJ2-5; D is uncertain. The CDR3 loop spans 11 amino acids. The germline CDR1 and CDR2 sequences are SNHLY and FYNNEI. The V end lost 8 bases, the J end lost 2 bases, and 6 bases lay between the germline ends. The CDR3 here is CASGSQETQYF. Here the CDR3 DNA reads TGTGCCAGCGGGTCGCAAGAGACCCAGTACTTC.

On this clone: Other DNA sequences in the same sample also yield this CDR3. The chain links TRBV27 to TRBJ2-7; 10 bases agree with TRBD1. Germline assignment: CDR1 MNHEY and CDR2 SMNVEV (reference sequence). The V gene end was trimmed by 6 bases and the J gene end by 4 bases; junction bases not matched to a gene: 3. The CDR3 has 13 residues. CDR3 region: CASRGTGEYEQYF. CDR3 DNA sequence: TGTGCCAGCAGGGGGACAGGGGAGTACGAGCAGTACTTC.

The V and J genes are TRBV4-1 and TRBJ1-2; D is perhaps TRBD1 (5 bases). Trimming shortened V by 0 bases and J by 8 bases, and 13 bases separated the two germline ends. The length of the CDR3 is 14 residues. Germline loops: CDR1 MGHRA, CDR2 YSYEKL. In DNA, the CDR3 is TGCGCCAGCAGCCAAGATCCGAGGGGTGCAGGCTACACCTTC. It codes for CASSQDPRGAGYTF.

The chain links TRBV7-8 to TRBJ1-2, with TRBD1 as a possible D gene (6 bases). V lost 5 bases and J 0 bases, leaving 19 bases between the germline ends. This CDR3 region has 17 residues. Germline V gene sequence: CDR1 SGHVS, CDR2 FQNEAQ. CDR3 in DNA: TGTGCCAGCAGCCGCACTCCCCGGACAGCCTCTAACTATGGCTACACCTTC. This sequence encodes CASSRTPRTASNYGYTF.

The table lists this clone with a count of one. This chain links TRBV18 with TRBJ1-1; D call uncertain. The CDR3 has 15 amino acids. From germline, CDR1 is KGHSH and CDR2 LQKENI. Trimming took off 0 bases at V and 2 bases at J, with 10 bases between the two ends. The CDR3 is CASSPPISGNTEAFF. In DNA, the CDR3 is TGTGCCAGCTCACCACCGATCTCGGGAAACACTGAAGCTTTCTTT.

The rearrangement joins TRBV5-5 to TRBJ1-3, with 7 bases aligning to TRBD1. Germline V gives CDR1 SGHKS, CDR2 YYEKEE (reference sequence). V shed 3 bases and J 0 bases; nucleotides not matched to a gene: 6. The CDR3 runs to 16 residues. The DNA for the CDR3 is TGTGCCAGCAGCTCCAACAGGGGAAGCTCTGGAAACACCATATATTTT. Its protein is CASSSNRGSSGNTIYF.

This chain joins TRBV5-1 and TRBJ2-7; TRBD1 matches 9 bases. This CDR3 comprises 15 residues. J lost 4 bases, V lost 0 bases, and 5 bases had no gene match. Per the germline V gene, CDR1 is SGHRS and CDR2 is YFSETQ. As DNA, the CDR3 is TGCGCCAGCAGCTTGGACAGGGGGCCCGCTTACGAGCAGTACTTC. Translation: CASSLDRGPAYEQYF.

This chain links TRBV5-1 with TRBJ2-7; 10 bases match TRBD1. The length of the CDR3 is 14 residues. J gave up 6 bases and V 6 bases, and 9 bases lay outside the gene matches. The germline gives CDR1 SGHRS, CDR2 YFSETQ. In DNA form, the CDR3 reads TGCGCCAGCAATCCCGGACAGGGGGTGGTCGAGCAGTACTTC. It yields the protein CASNPGQGVVEQYF.

The chain uses TRBV7-9 and TRBJ1-1; TRBD1 matches at 7 bases. V lost 5 bases and J lost 8; bases outside the gene matches: 8. In germline, CDR1 is SEHNR, CDR2 FQNEAQ (reference sequence). The CDR3 spans 13 residues. The CDR3 here is CASSPGQTLEAFF. Here the CDR3 DNA reads TGTGCCAGCAGCCCGGGACAGACTCTGGAAGCTTTCTTT.

V gene TRBV10-2 combines with J gene TRBJ2-7, with D perhaps matching TRBD1 (8 bases). V shed 2 bases and J shed 3 bases, with 11 bases lying between them. Per germline, CDR1 WSHSY and CDR2 SAAADI. CDR3 length equals 14 residues. CDR3 bases: TGCGCCAGCAGTGAGAACAGGGGGGGCTACGAGCAGTACTTC. As protein: CASSENRGGYEQYF.

The rearrangement uses TRBV11-2 and TRBJ2-6, with D maybe TRBD1 (6 bases). The CDR3 loop spans 17 amino acids. V was trimmed by 4 bases and J by 4 bases, leaving 17 bases between them. CDR1 is SGHAT and CDR2 is FQNNGV in the germline V gene. CDR3 sequence (DNA): TGTGCCAGCAGCTCCCGGACAGCTTCTGTGGGGGCCAACGTCCTGACTTTC. Protein product: CASSSRTASVGANVLTF.

The genes are TRBV30 and TRBJ2-7; the match to TRBD1 covers 8 bases. There are 13 residues in the CDR3. The ends lost 5 bases at V and 3 bases at J; junction bases unmatched: 6. In germline, CDR1 is GTSNPN, CDR2 SVGIG (reference sequence). As DNA, the CDR3 is TGTGCCTGGCGACAGGGGAGCGACTACGAGCAGTACTTC. It codes for CAWRQGSDYEQYF.

The rearrangement uses TRBV6-5 and TRBJ1-1; 9 bases line up with TRBD1. J gave up 5 bases and V 6 bases, and 10 bases lay outside the gene matches. CDR1 is MNHEY and CDR2 is SVGAGI in the germline V gene. The CDR3 totals 15 residues. The chain's CDR3 is CASSPGSTGGTEAFF. In nucleotides, the CDR3 is TGTGCCAGCAGCCCAGGATCGACAGGGGGGACTGAAGCTTTCTTT.

The chain uses TRBV29-1 and TRBJ2-7; D may be TRBD2 (5 bases). The germline CDR1 and CDR2 sequences are SQVTM and ANQGSEA. V lost 7 bases, J lost 0 bases, and 10 bases lay in between. The CDR3 contains 12 residues. CDR3 sequence reads: CSAGLVSYEQYF. CDR3 in DNA: TGCAGCGCTGGACTCGTCTCCTACGAGCAGTACTTC.